This T cell receptor (beta chain) comes out of a study of T cell responses to AZD1222 COVID-19 vaccine. Study information: Combined were second doses at about 4 or about 12 weeks. Study results and caveats: Spike-specific TCR breadth and depth were elevated following two AZD1222 doses. Sampling that yielded the repertoires occurred only after the peak T cell response. Donors in the cohort were predominantly white British and more often female, and clonal diversity was possibly underestimated.

As for this clone: Its antigen is currently unknown.

Only in-frame clones appear in the TCRdb table, and some are missing; sequencing was by immunoSEQ multiplex PCR. The data hold about 130,000 clones, with under 95% observed a single time. CDR3 size: 15 residues. V shed 2 bases, J shed 7 bases, and the junction held 7 bases outside the gene matches. The germline V gene encodes CDR1 SGHRS and CDR2 YFSETQ. The chain joins TRBV5-1 to TRBJ2-1; TRBD1 matches at 9 bases. Sequences were derived from peripheral blood, sampled on day 0 of AZD1222 vaccination. The clonotype was recovered from an adult in good health. The CDR3 loop reads CASSFGDRAKNEQFF. CDR3 nucleotide sequence: TGCGCCAGCAGCTTTGGGGACAGGGCGAAAAATGAGCAGTTCTTC. The complete variable domain, with remaining parts taken from reference TRBV5-1 and TRBJ2-1, reads KAGVTQTPRYLIKTRGQQVTLSCSPISGHRSVSWYQQTPGQGLQFLFEYFSETQRNKGNFPGRFSGRQFSNSRSEMNVSTLELGDSALYLCASSFGDRAKNEQFFGPGTRLTVL.